This passage covers 9 T cell receptor beta chains from one sample sequenced in a study of regulatory T cells in long-lasting Graves disease. iRepertoire HTBI primers and Arm-PCR of CDR3 regions built TCR beta libraries. TCRdb processed the multiplex PCR reads anew with MiXCR; each CDR3 protein has one entry. The table has 300,000 to 400,000 distinct CDR3 sequences, 16% seen once. Noted time point: newly diagnosed GD, antithyroid drugs for less than 3 months. The authors made the TCR library using RNA they extracted from PBMCs. The sample was also linked to a second study, of T cells in Graves' hyperthyroidism and ophthalmopathy.

Sequences were derived from peripheral blood mononuclear cells (PBMCs), sampled at new diagnosis, from a patient treated with antithyroid drugs. Receptors were obtained from a man between 40 and 49 years old with Graves disease.

This clonotype was observed a few times. V usage is TRBV15 and J usage is TRBJ2-3; D gene ambiguous. The CDR3 totals 14 residues. V lost 0 bases and J 6 bases, leaving 10 bases between the germline ends. Germline V lookup: CDR1 LNHNV, CDR2 YYDKDF (reference sequence). The chain's CDR3 is CATSRDLTVDTQYF. CDR3 in DNA: TGTGCCACCAGCAGAGATCTCACTGTCGATACGCAGTATTTT.

This clonotype came up many times. The rearrangement links TRBV18 to TRBJ2-5; 8 bases line up with TRBD1. With 2 bases clipped from V and 5 bases from J, the junction kept 4 bases outside the gene matches. The CDR3 runs 14 residues. Germline V gene lookup returns CDR1 KGHSH and CDR2 LQKENI. The CDR3 spells CASSPTGQEETQYF. As DNA, the CDR3 is TGTGCCAGCTCACCAACGGGACAGGAGGAGACCCAGTACTTC.

The chain is built from TRBV5-1 and TRBJ2-7; D may be TRBD1 (6 bases). Trimming took off 0 bases at V and 3 bases at J, with 10 bases between the two ends. Germline V gene sequence: CDR1 SGHRS, CDR2 YFSETQ. This CDR3 has 14 amino acids. The CDR3 region is CASSLGDTGYEQYF. In DNA, the CDR3 is TGCGCCAGCAGCTTGGGGGACACCGGCTACGAGCAGTACTTC. The whole variable domain, remainder taken from reference TRBV5-1 and TRBJ2-7, is KAGVTQTPRYLIKTRGQQVTLSCSPISGHRSVSWYQQTPGQGLQFLFEYFSETQRNKGNFPGRFSGRQFSNSRSEMNVSTLELGDSALYLCASSLGDTGYEQYFGPGTRLTVT.

This clonotype was detected a few times. The chain joins TRBV12-5 to TRBJ1-2, with no clear D. V lost 6 bases and J 1 base, leaving 9 bases between the germline ends. Germline V gives CDR1 LGHNT, CDR2 FRNRAP. The CDR3 is 13 amino acids. CDR3: CASGHPLNYGYTF. The CDR3 nucleotides are TGTGCTAGTGGACACCCCCTTAACTATGGCTACACCTTC.

The chain combines TRBV28 with TRBJ1-4, with D unresolved. CDR1 and CDR2 from the germline V gene are MDHEN and SYDVKM. V lost 4 bases to trimming and J lost 7 bases, with 16 bases between them. The CDR3 is 15 amino acids. This CDR3 reads CASSWAGSLGEKLFF. The CDR3 DNA follows: TGTGCCAGCAGTTGGGCGGGGAGTTTGGGTGAAAAACTGTTTTTT.

The V and J genes are TRBV2 and TRBJ1-4, with D possibly being TRBD1 (6 bases). Germline V gene lookup returns CDR1 SNHLY and CDR2 FYNNEI. The CDR3 is made up of 13 amino acids. Trimming removed 7 bases from V and 8 bases from J, with 14 bases in between. The CDR3 DNA reads as TGTGCCAGCAAGCTGGGGGCAGGCGAAAAACTGTTTTTT. Translating it yields CASKLGAGEKLFF.

This clonotype came up a few times. The chain couples TRBV7-3 to TRBJ2-2; 10 bases map to TRBD2. The length of the CDR3 is 18 residues. J was trimmed by 5 bases and V by 4 bases; bases with no gene match: 13. CDR1 is SGHTA, CDR2 FQGTGA, per germline. CDR3 coding DNA: TGTGCCAGCAGCTCCCAAATGGTCCTAGCGGGGGAGACCGGGGAGCTGTTTTTT. Translated, it gives CASSSQMVLAGETGELFF.

This clonotype was detected many times. V usage is TRBV20-1 and J usage is TRBJ1-2; possible D gene TRBD1, 6 bases. In germline, CDR1 is DFQATT, CDR2 SNEGSKA (reference sequence). This CDR3 has 11 amino acids. V was pared by 6 bases and J by 8 bases, with 13 bases between. In DNA form, the CDR3 reads TGCAGTGCAGTCAGGGGATGGGGCTACACCTTC. It encodes CSAVRGWGYTF.

With respect to this clonotype: With a much larger clone just one base away, this may be a read error. The chain has TRBV3-1 and TRBJ2-1; D might be TRBD1 (5 bases). The CDR3 is 14 amino acids. Trimming took 2 bases from V and 9 from J, leaving 14 bases between them. From germline, CDR1 is LGHDT and CDR2 YNNKEL (reference sequence). The CDR3 here is CASSQRRQRVEQFF. Here the CDR3 DNA reads TGTGCCAGCAGCCAACGCCGACAGCGCGTTGAGCAGTTCTTC.